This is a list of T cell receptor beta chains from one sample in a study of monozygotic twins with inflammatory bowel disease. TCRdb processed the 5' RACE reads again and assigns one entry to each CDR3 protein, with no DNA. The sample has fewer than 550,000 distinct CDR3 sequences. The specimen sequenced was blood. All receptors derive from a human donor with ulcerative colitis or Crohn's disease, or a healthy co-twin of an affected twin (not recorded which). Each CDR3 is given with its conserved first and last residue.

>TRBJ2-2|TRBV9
CASSVVADTGELFF
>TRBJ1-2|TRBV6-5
CASSYSIGFETGVRGYTF
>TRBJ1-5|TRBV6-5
CASSNGVGQPQHF
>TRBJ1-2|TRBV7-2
CASSPGSPYGYTF
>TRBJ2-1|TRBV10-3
CAISEVTSGANEQFF
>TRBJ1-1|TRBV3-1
CASSQALRGTEAFF
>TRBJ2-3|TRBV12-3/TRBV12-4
CASSFPTDTQYF
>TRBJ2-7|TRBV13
CASSLRIGGSRSYEQYF
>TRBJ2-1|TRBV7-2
CASSLESVQFF
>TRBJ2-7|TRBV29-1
CSVEGKGTYEQYF
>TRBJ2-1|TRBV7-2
CASSSQLAGGDNEQFF
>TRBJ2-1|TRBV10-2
CASRRSPGLATYNEQFF
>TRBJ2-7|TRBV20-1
CSARVGGRMYEQYF
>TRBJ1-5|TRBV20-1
CSASDRGGNQPQHF
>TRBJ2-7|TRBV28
CASQLSGRVEQYF
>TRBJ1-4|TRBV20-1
CSATGDSEKLFF
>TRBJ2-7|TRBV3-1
CASSQSGASSEQYF
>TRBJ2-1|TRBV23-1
CASSQSRDYNEQFF
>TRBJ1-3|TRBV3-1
CASSQRAGNTIYF
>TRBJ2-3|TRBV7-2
CASSLDQLGTQYF
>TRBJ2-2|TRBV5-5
CASSSRYRDRVNTGELFF
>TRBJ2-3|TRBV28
CASSWGAGIYTDTQYF
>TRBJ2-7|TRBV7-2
CASSFRHFAYEQYF
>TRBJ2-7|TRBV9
CASSAADSREQYF
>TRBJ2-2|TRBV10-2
CASSRTSGSTGELFF
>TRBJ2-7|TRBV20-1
CSASILTGRNDEQYF
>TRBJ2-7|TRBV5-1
CASSSGLAGVSSYF
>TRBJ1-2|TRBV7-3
CASSLLQGDGYTF
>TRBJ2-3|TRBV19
CASSRGRAGDTDTQYF